A single sample is the source of the 2 T cell receptor beta chains below, sequenced in a study of tumor-infiltrating lymphocytes in oesophageal squamous cell carcinoma. Using its own MiXCR run on the PCR reads, TCRdb lists one record per CDR3 protein. The sample includes more than 10,000 distinct CDR3 sequences, more than 55% of them seen just once. Sequenced: esophageal tumor tissue. The source is a female donor with esophageal squamous cell carcinoma.

The chain links TRBV7-2 to TRBJ2-6; D unclear. The better agreement between TRBJ2-7 and the DNA end casts doubt on the J call. The length of the CDR3 is 15 residues. The germline CDR1 and CDR2 sequences are SGHTA and FQGNSA. The CDR3 nucleotides are TGTGCCAGCAGCCCTCAAGGGCAAGGTTTGGACGAGCAGTACTTC. Protein sequence: CASSPQGQGLDEQYF.

In this sample, this clonotype turned up many times. A much larger clone sits a single nucleotide away, making a read error possible. V and J are TRBV5-1 and TRBJ2-1, with D maybe TRBD1 (6 bases). The J call could be wrong; TRBJ2-7 is a better fit for the DNA end. The germline V gene encodes CDR1 SGHRS and CDR2 YFSETQ. This CDR3 contains 13 residues. In nucleotides, the CDR3 is TGCGCCAGCAGCGCAGACAGGTACAATGAGCAGTACTTC. Residues: CASSADRYNEQYF.